One sample yielded the 25 T cell receptor beta chains listed below, sequenced in a study of blood T cell repertoires in COVID-19. The protocol was immunoSEQ multiplex PCR, while the TCRdb copy is restricted to in-frame clones and leaves out a portion. This sample has about 170,000 clones, with approximately 80% found just once. The sequenced sample consisted of peripheral blood. These receptors were collected from a woman of 80 years or more with COVID-19, enrolled during active disease.

J is TRBJ2-5 and V is TRBV7-9, with a possible D match to TRBD2 (7 bases). This CDR3 comprises 13 residues. Trimming stripped 8 bases from V and 5 bases from J, with 15 bases between. CDR1 and CDR2 (germline): SEHNR, FQNEAQ (reference sequence). The CDR3 protein is CASVSGGLETQYF. The CDR3 coding sequence is TGTGCCAGCGTATCGGGGGGCTTGGAGACCCAGTACTTC. The full variable domain, rest sourced from reference TRBV7-9 and TRBJ2-5, is DTGVSQNPRHKITKRGQNVTFRCDPISEHNRLYWYRQTLGQGPEFLTYFQNEAQLEKSRLLSDRFSAERPKGSFSTLEIQRTEQGDSAMYLCASVSGGLETQYFGPGTRLLVL.

V gene TRBV18 combines with J gene TRBJ1-2; 7 bases agree with TRBD1. Germline V gives CDR1 KGHSH, CDR2 LQKENI. J gave up 6 bases and V 2 bases, and 3 bases lay outside the gene matches. This CDR3 region has 13 residues. DNA of the CDR3: TGTGCCAGCTCACCAGAGGGGGCCAATGGCTACACCTTC. It is translated as CASSPEGANGYTF. The variable domain in full, completed from reference TRBV18 and TRBJ1-2, reads NAGVMQNPRHLVRRRGQEARLRCSPMKGHSHVYWYRQLPEEGLKFMVYLQKENIIDESGMPKERFSAEFPKEGPSILRIQQVVRGDSAAYFCASSPEGANGYTFGSGTRLTVV.

The chain couples TRBV5-4 to TRBJ2-2; tentative D call: TRBD1 (5 bases). This CDR3 contains 14 residues. Germline CDR1 is SGHNT and CDR2 is YYREEE (reference sequence). The ends were cut back, 1 base at V and 7 bases at J, with 11 bases in the middle. The DNA for the CDR3 is TGTGCCAGCAGCTTGTTTGGGGCTAACGGGGAGCTGTTTTTT. Translation: CASSLFGANGELFF.

This chain joins TRBV6-2 or TRBV6-3 and TRBJ2-3; perhaps TRBD2 as D (5 bases). V was trimmed by 5 bases and J by 2 bases, leaving 14 bases between them. The CDR3 length is 15 residues. In germline, CDR1 is MNHEY, CDR2 SVGEGT. The CDR3 DNA follows: TGTGCCAGCAGTGCCGCCGGGGTCTTCACAGATACGCAGTATTTT. The encoded protein is CASSAAGVFTDTQYF.

V and J are TRBV6-5 and TRBJ1-3; D is possibly TRBD1 (5 bases). Looked up from germline, CDR1 is MNHEY and CDR2 is SVGAGI. V was clipped by 1 base and J by 1 base, with 8 bases between them. There are 15 residues in the CDR3. The DNA for the CDR3 is TGTGCCAGCAGTTACTGGGCAGGGTCTGGAAACACCATATATTTT. This gives the protein CASSYWAGSGNTIYF.

This chain joins TRBV18 and TRBJ1-6; 7 nucleotides match TRBD1. The J segment lost 10 bases and the V segment lost 2 bases, leaving 8 bases of the junction unmatched. This CDR3 is built from 15 residues. The germline gives CDR1 KGHSH, CDR2 LQKENI. CDR3 region: CASSPRGPQGSPLHF. In nucleotides, the CDR3 is TGTGCCAGCTCACCAAGGGGGCCACAGGGGTCACCCCTCCACTTT. Complete variable domain (other parts from reference TRBV18 and TRBJ1-6): NAGVMQNPRHLVRRRGQEARLRCSPMKGHSHVYWYRQLPEEGLKFMVYLQKENIIDESGMPKERFSAEFPKEGPSILRIQQVVRGDSAAYFCASSPRGPQGSPLHFGNGTRLTVT.

The CDR3 DNA is TGCGCCAGCAGCCAAGATCGGGGAGCTCAGCCCCAGCATTTT. Translation: CASSQDRGAQPQHF. This chain joins TRBV4-1 and TRBJ1-5; no clear D. V shed 0 bases and J shed 6 bases, with 9 bases lying between them. The CDR3 spans 14 residues. In germline, CDR1 is MGHRA, CDR2 YSYEKL.

There are a few counts of this clone. The chain uses TRBV2 and TRBJ2-7, with D perhaps TRBD2 (6 bases). CDR1 and CDR2 from the germline V gene are SNHLY and FYNNEI. This CDR3 has 15 amino acids. The V gene lost 6 bases and the J gene lost 3 bases, with 18 bases spanning the gap. The CDR3 sequence is CASRWGDRGDYEQYF. The DNA for the CDR3 is TGTGCCAGCAGGTGGGGGGACCGCGGAGACTACGAGCAGTACTTC.

The chain couples TRBV2 to TRBJ2-1; D perhaps matches TRBD2 (6 bases). V lost 4 bases and J 1 base, leaving 20 bases between the germline ends. This CDR3 contains 18 residues. Germline V CDR1 and CDR2: SNHLY, FYNNEI. DNA for the CDR3: TGTGCCAGCAGTGCCCGACGGCCCCCGGGACTTTCCTACAATGAGCAGTTCTTC. The encoded protein is CASSARRPPGLSYNEQFF.

The chain employs TRBV7-2 and TRBJ1-2, with TRBD1 identical over 9 bases. CDR1 is SGHTA, CDR2 FQGNSA, per germline. The CDR3 contains 17 residues. V dropped 3 bases and J dropped 8; count of bases not matched to a gene: 16. CDR3 DNA: TGTGCCAGCAGCTTGGTCCCGACAGGGGGGCAGGGTCGCGGCTACACCTTC. Its protein is CASSLVPTGGQGRGYTF.

The rearrangement joins TRBV21-1 to TRBJ1-2; TRBD1 reflects the table's D call only, with no check against the DNA. TRBV21-1 is designated a pseudogene. The CDR3 loop spans 13 amino acids. The CDR3 reads CASDTGGSYGYTF. CDR3 in DNA: TGTGCCAGCGACACAGGGGGCAGCTATGGCTACACCTTC.

The chain has TRBV7-6 and TRBJ1-1, with 9 nucleotides matching TRBD1. V shed 5 bases and J 1 base; nucleotides not matched to a gene: 5. The CDR3 is 15 residues long. Germline CDR1 SGHVS, CDR2 FNYEAQ. The CDR3 loop reads CASSPRTGANTEAFF. CDR3 sequence (DNA): TGTGCCAGCAGCCCCCGGACAGGGGCGAACACTGAAGCTTTCTTT.

The chain joins TRBV5-1 to TRBJ2-4, with TRBD1 matching 9 bases. V gave up 0 bases and J gave up 6 bases; unmatched junction bases: 4. The CDR3 is made up of 15 amino acids. Germline V gives CDR1 SGHRS, CDR2 YFSETQ. The CDR3 nucleotides are TGCGCCAGCAGCTTGGGCGGGACAGGGCTAAACATTCAGTACTTC. Translated: CASSLGGTGLNIQYF.

The chain links TRBV5-5 to TRBJ2-3; D is possibly TRBD2 (5 bases). V shed 4 bases and J shed 1 base, with 10 bases lying between them. CDR1 and CDR2 (germline): SGHKS, YYEKEE (reference sequence). The CDR3 has 14 amino acids. The CDR3 loop is CASSAERGTDTQYF. Here the CDR3 DNA reads TGTGCCAGCAGCGCCGAGAGGGGCACAGATACGCAGTATTTT.

J is TRBJ1-5 and V is TRBV5-6, with TRBD1 identical over 8 bases. The CDR3 loop spans 14 amino acids. Germline values: CDR1 SGHDT, CDR2 YYEEEE. V lost 2 bases and J lost 6; bases outside the gene matches: 4. The CDR3 here is CASSLRTGFQPQHF. The CDR3 bases are TGTGCCAGCAGCTTAAGGACAGGGTTTCAGCCCCAGCATTTT.

The chain joins TRBV28 to TRBJ1-2, with TRBD1 identical over 7 bases. CDR1 and CDR2 from the germline V gene are MDHEN and SYDVKM. The CDR3 covers 13 residues. V gave up 6 bases and J gave up 4 bases; unmatched junction bases: 5. CDR3 residues: CASSTGVSYGYTF. The CDR3 DNA sequence: TGTGCCAGCAGCACAGGGGTCAGCTATGGCTACACCTTC.

V gene TRBV19 combines with J gene TRBJ1-1, with a possible D match to TRBD1 (5 bases). The CDR3 is made up of 14 amino acids. Germline V lookup: CDR1 LNHDA, CDR2 SQIVND (reference sequence). V was clipped by 6 bases and J by 5 bases, with 16 bases between them. The CDR3 reads CASRRDPTGTEAFF. In DNA form, the CDR3 reads TGTGCCAGTAGGCGGGATCCAACAGGAACTGAAGCTTTCTTT. Based on the CDR3 plus reference TRBV19 and TRBJ1-1, the full variable domain is DGGITQSPKYLFRKEGQNVTLSCEQNLNHDAMYWYRQDPGQGLRLIYYSQIVNDFQKGDIAEGYSVSREKKESFPLTVTSAQKNPTAFYLCASRRDPTGTEAFFGQGTRLTVV.

About this clone: One junction end disagrees with the germline gene, perhaps due to a read error. The rearrangement uses TRBV7-7 and TRBJ1-6; D gene unclear. The CDR3 is 13 amino acids. Germline values: CDR1 SSHAT, CDR2 FNYEAQ (reference sequence). In nucleotides, the CDR3 is TGTGCTAGCAGCTTAGGCCAGGATTCACCCCTCCACTTT. This sequence encodes CASSLGQDSPLHF.

The chain employs TRBV28 and TRBJ2-2, with 9 bases that match TRBD2. Germline V gene sequence: CDR1 MDHEN, CDR2 SYDVKM. The CDR3 runs 20 residues. Losses at the gene ends were 4 bases for V and 3 bases for J; bases not matched to a gene: 18. The CDR3 here is CASSSVASGDTGRYTGELFF. The CDR3 coding sequence is TGTGCCAGCAGTTCGGTCGCTAGCGGGGACACCGGGAGATACACCGGGGAGCTGTTTTTT.

The chain links TRBV6-5 to TRBJ2-1; D possibly corresponds to TRBD2 (6 bases). The V gene lost 3 bases and the J gene lost 9 bases, with 15 bases spanning the gap. Looked up from germline, CDR1 is MNHEY and CDR2 is SVGAGI. The CDR3 has 14 amino acids. CDR3: CASSYTMTAGEQFF. The CDR3 region has the DNA TGTGCCAGCAGTTATACCATGACAGCGGGTGAGCAGTTCTTC.

This chain links TRBV19 with TRBJ1-2; the D gene is possibly TRBD1 (6 bases). The germline V and J ends were trimmed by 3 bases and 8 bases, with 16 bases remaining between them. Germline lookup yields CDR1 LNHDA and CDR2 SQIVND (reference sequence). The CDR3 extends over 14 amino acids. Here the CDR3 reads CASSIGTGTGGYTF. For the CDR3, the DNA is TGTGCCAGTAGTATCGGTACAGGGACGGGAGGCTACACCTTC.

This chain joins TRBV14 and TRBJ1-2; no clear D gene. Trimming cost V 0 bases and J 7 bases, with 12 bases left between them. The CDR3 spans 14 residues. Germline values: CDR1 SGHDN, CDR2 FVKESK. The CDR3 loop is CASSQEHGVGGYTF. The CDR3 nucleotides are TGTGCCAGCAGCCAAGAACACGGAGTCGGTGGCTACACCTTC.

The rearrangement links TRBV6-1 to TRBJ1-5; D may be TRBD1 (6 bases). The germline gives CDR1 MNHNS, CDR2 SASEGT. Trimming left V 0 bases short and J 0 bases short, with 15 bases between. The CDR3 sequence is 18 residues long. The CDR3 loop is CASSEAITGLISNQPQHF. CDR3 DNA sequence: TGTGCCAGCAGTGAAGCTATCACAGGGTTAATTAGCAATCAGCCCCAGCATTTT.

The CDR3 DNA is TGTGCCAGCAGCCCCGGCGGGGGGACGACTAACTATGGCTACACCTTC. Translated, it gives CASSPGGGTTNYGYTF. The rearrangement links TRBV28 to TRBJ1-2, with TRBD1 as a possible D gene (5 bases). Germline lookup yields CDR1 MDHEN and CDR2 SYDVKM. Trimming left V 6 bases short and J 0 bases short, with 17 bases between. This CDR3 has 16 residues.

CDR3 bases: TGTGCCAGCAGCCAAGGATCAGGAGGGTTTGGAAACACCATATATTTT. Translating gives CASSQGSGGFGNTIYF. The V call is TRBV3-1 (or the pseudogene TRBV3-2), the J call TRBJ1-3; no firm D call. In germline, CDR1 is LGHDT, CDR2 YNNKEL (reference sequence). The CDR3 is made up of 16 amino acids. Trimming left V 1 base short and J 3 bases short, with 13 bases between.